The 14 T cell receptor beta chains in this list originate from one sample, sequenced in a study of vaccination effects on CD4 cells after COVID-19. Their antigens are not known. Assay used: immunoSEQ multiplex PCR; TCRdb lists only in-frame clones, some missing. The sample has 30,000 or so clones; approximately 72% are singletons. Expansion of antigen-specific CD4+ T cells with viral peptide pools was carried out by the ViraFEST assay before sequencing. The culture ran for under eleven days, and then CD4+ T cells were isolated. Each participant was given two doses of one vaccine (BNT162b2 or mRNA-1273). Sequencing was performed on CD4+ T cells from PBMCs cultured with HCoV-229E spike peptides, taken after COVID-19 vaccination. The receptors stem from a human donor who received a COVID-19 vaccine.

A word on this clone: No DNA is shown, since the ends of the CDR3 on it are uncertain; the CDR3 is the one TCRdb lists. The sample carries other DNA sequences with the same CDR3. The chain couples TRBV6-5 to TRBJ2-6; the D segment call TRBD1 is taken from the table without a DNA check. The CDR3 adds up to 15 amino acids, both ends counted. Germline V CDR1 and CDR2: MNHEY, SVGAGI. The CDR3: CASSYFGSGANVLTF.

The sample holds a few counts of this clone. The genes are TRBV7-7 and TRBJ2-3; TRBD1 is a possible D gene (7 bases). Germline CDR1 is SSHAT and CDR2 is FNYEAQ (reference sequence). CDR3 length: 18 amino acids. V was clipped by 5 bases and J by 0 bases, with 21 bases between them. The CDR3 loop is CASSELPPGGSSTDTQYF. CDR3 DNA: TGTGCCAGCAGCGAGCTCCCACCAGGGGGGTCCAGCACAGATACGCAGTATTTT. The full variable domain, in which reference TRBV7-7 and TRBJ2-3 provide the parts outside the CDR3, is GAGVSQSPRYKVTKRGQDVTLRCDPISSHATLYWYQQALGQGPEFLTYFNYEAQPDKSGLPSDRFSAERPEGSISTLTIQRTEQRDSAMYRCASSELPPGGSSTDTQYFGPGTRLTVL.

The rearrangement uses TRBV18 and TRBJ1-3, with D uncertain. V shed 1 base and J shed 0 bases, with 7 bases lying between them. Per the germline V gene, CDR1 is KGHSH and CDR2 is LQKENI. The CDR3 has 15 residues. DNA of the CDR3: TGTGCCAGCTCACCACGGAAAGCCTCTGGAAACACCATATATTTT. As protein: CASSPRKASGNTIYF.

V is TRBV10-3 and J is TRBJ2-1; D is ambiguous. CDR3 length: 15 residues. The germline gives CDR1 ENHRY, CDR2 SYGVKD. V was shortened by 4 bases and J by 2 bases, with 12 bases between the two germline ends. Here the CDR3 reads CAISGQLGTYNEQFF. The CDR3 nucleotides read TGTGCCATCAGTGGGCAGCTTGGGACCTACAATGAGCAGTTCTTC.

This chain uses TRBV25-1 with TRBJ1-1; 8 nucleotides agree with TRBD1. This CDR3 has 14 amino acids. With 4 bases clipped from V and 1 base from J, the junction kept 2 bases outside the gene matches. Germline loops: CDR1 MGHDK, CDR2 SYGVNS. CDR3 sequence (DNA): TGTGCCAGCAGTGCAGGGGGCAGGAACACTGAAGCTTTCTTT. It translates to CASSAGGRNTEAFF.

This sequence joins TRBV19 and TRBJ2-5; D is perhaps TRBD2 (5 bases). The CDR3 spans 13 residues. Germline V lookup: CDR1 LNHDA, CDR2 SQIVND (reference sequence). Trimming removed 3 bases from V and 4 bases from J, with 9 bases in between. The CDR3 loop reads CASSIPGVETQYF. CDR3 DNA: TGTGCCAGTAGTATCCCCGGGGTAGAGACCCAGTACTTC.

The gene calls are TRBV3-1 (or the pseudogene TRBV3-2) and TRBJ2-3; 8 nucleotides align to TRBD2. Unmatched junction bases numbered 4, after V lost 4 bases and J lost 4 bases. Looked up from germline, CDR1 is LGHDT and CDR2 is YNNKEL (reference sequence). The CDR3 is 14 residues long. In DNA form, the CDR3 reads TGTGCCAGCAGCCCCGGGACTAGATCAGATACGCAGTATTTT. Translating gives CASSPGTRSDTQYF.

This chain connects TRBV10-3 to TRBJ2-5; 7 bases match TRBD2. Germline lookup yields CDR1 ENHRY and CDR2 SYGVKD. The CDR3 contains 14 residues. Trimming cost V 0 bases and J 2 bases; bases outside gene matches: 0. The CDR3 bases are TGTGCCATCAGTGAGTCGGGGGGGCAAGAGACCCAGTACTTC. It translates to CAISESGGQETQYF.

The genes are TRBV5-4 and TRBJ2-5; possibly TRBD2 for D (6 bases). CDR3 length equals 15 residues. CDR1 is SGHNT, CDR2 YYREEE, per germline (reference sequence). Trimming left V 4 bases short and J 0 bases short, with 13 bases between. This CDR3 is CASSRASADQETQYF. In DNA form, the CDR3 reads TGTGCCAGCAGCCGGGCTAGCGCAGACCAAGAGACCCAGTACTTC.

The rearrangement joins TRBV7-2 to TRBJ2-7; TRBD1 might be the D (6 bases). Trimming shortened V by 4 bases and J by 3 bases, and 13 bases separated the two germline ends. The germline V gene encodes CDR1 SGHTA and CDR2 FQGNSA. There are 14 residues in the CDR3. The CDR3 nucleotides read TGTGCCAGCAGCTCGTCTCAGGGGAACTACGAGCAGTACTTC. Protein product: CASSSSQGNYEQYF.

The CDR3 nucleotides read TGTGCCAGCAGCCCCAATTGGTGGGCGGGTTCCTACAATGAGCAGTTCTTC. It encodes CASSPNWWAGSYNEQFF. The rearrangement links TRBV6-2 or TRBV6-3 to TRBJ2-1, with D possibly matching TRBD2 (5 bases). CDR3 length: 17 residues. Trimming left V 6 bases short and J 1 base short, with 19 bases between. The germline gives CDR1 MNHEY, CDR2 SVGEGT.

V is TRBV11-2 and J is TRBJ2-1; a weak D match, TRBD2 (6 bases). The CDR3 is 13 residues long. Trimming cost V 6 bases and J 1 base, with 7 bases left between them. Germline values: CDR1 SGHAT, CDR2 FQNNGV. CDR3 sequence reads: CASRGGSYNEQFF. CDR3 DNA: TGTGCCAGCAGGGGGGGTTCCTACAATGAGCAGTTCTTC.

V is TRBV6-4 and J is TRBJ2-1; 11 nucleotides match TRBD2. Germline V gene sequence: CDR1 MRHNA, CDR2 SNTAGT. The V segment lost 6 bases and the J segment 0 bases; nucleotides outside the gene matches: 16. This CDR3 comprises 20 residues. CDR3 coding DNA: TGTGCCAGCAGGCCTTTGACTAGCGGGATCCGAGATGGCTCCTACAATGAGCAGTTCTTC. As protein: CASRPLTSGIRDGSYNEQFF.

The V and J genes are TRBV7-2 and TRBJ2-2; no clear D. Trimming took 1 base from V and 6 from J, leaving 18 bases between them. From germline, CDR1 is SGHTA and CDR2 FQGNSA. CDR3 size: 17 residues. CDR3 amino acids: CASSLEPRLSSPGELFF. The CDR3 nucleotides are TGTGCCAGCAGCTTAGAACCCCGACTCTCGTCACCCGGGGAGCTGTTTTTT. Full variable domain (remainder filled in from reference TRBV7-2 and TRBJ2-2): GAGVSQSPSNKVTEKGKDVELRCDPISGHTALYWYRQSLGQGLEFLIYFQGNSAPDKSGLPSDRFSAERTGGSVSTLTIQRTQQEDSAVYLCASSLEPRLSSPGELFFGEGSRLTVL.